The 18 T cell receptor beta chains below come from one sample, sequenced in a study of OX40 agonist ivuxolimab in advanced cancers. Measured with immunoSEQ multiplex PCR; TCRdb has only the in-frame clones, and not every one. The sample yields roughly 60,000 clones, 75% to 90% seen once. The sequencing used CD4+ or CD8+ T cells sorted from blood, collected in a trial of the OX40 agonist ivuxolimab. These receptors all stem from an adult with an advanced solid tumor such as melanoma, head and neck, liver or kidney cancer.

A note on this clone: Germline and junction disagree at one end, which may indicate a read error. CDR3 residues: CTSSVDLPNEQFF. For the CDR3, the DNA is TGTACCAGCAGCGTAGATCTTCCCAATGAGCAGTTCTTC. The chain couples TRBV9 to TRBJ2-1; no clear D. The CDR3 runs 13 residues. CDR1 and CDR2 from the germline V gene are SGDLS and YYNGEE.

The chain links TRBV15 to TRBJ1-1; 8 nucleotides match TRBD1. Germline values: CDR1 LNHNV, CDR2 YYDKDF (reference sequence). V dropped 8 bases and J dropped 4; count of bases not matched to a gene: 12. This CDR3 contains 15 residues. The CDR3 DNA reads as TGTGCCACCGCCGTAGACAGGGGATTGGGCACTGAAGCTTTCTTT. Protein product: CATAVDRGLGTEAFF.

The chain joins TRBV5-4 to TRBJ1-1; tentatively, D is TRBD1 (5 bases). The CDR3 spans 15 residues. CDR1 and CDR2 from the germline V gene are SGHNT and YYREEE (reference sequence). V shed 4 bases and J shed 3 bases, with 16 bases lying between them. CDR3 nucleotides: TGTGCCAGCAGCAGCCACGGGGGGTTGGACACTGAAGCTTTCTTT. Amino acids: CASSSHGGLDTEAFF. Full variable domain (missing parts from reference TRBV5-4 and TRBJ1-1): ETGVTQSPTHLIKTRGQQVTLRCSSQSGHNTVSWYQQALGQGPQFIFQYYREEENGRGNFPPRFSGLQFPNYSSELNVNALELDDSALYLCASSSHGGLDTEAFFGQGTRLTVV.

This clone was detected a few times. This chain joins TRBV6-5 and TRBJ2-7; no clear D. V shed 6 bases and J shed 5 bases, with 17 bases lying between them. Germline CDR1 is MNHEY and CDR2 is SVGAGI. The CDR3 sequence is 14 residues long. The CDR3 region is CASSLKGGLDEQYF. In nucleotides, the CDR3 is TGTGCCAGCAGCCTTAAAGGTGGTTTGGACGAGCAGTACTTC.

This clone was seen once. The CDR3 DNA is TGTGCCAGCAGTTTATACCGGGACAGAGGATACAATGAGCAGTTCTTC. It is translated as CASSLYRDRGYNEQFF. This chain joins TRBV5-6 and TRBJ2-1; 7 positions agree with TRBD1. After removal of 5 bases from V and 4 bases from J, the junction contained 12 bases not matched to a gene. CDR1 SGHDT and CDR2 YYEEEE come from the germline V gene. The CDR3 contains 16 residues.

The chain joins TRBV13 to TRBJ2-7; D not certain. This CDR3 region has 11 residues. Germline CDR1 reads PRHDT; CDR2 reads FYEKMQ (reference sequence). The V end was cut by 0 bases, the J end by 7 bases, with 4 bases between. CDR3 loop: CASSLGREQYF. CDR3 nucleotide sequence: TGTGCCAGCAGCTTAGGTAGGGAGCAGTACTTC.

The V and J genes are TRBV7-3 and TRBJ2-5, with TRBD1 matching 8 bases. TRBJ2-7 matches the DNA end more closely, so the J call is doubtful. The CDR3 totals 14 residues. The germline CDR1 and CDR2 sequences are SGHTA and FQGTGA. The CDR3 DNA sequence: TGTGCCAGCAGCCGCGGCACAGGGGGCTACGAGCAGTACTTC. As protein: CASSRGTGGYEQYF.

The chain employs TRBV12-5 and TRBJ2-3; D is undetermined. Per the germline V gene, CDR1 is LGHNT and CDR2 is FRNRAP. CDR3 length: 12 residues. Deletions cut 5 bases from V and 3 bases from J, with 6 bases between. CDR3 region: CASGPKTDTQYF. DNA of the CDR3: TGTGCTAGTGGTCCTAAGACAGATACGCAGTATTTT.

The chain recombines TRBV27 with TRBJ1-2; the D gene is possibly TRBD1 (5 bases). Germline lookup yields CDR1 MNHEY and CDR2 SMNVEV (reference sequence). The CDR3 runs 14 residues. Trimming pared 0 bases from V and 5 bases from J, leaving 10 bases between. Here the CDR3 DNA reads TGTGCCAGCAGTTTATCAGCAGGGCAATATGGCTACACCTTC. Residues: CASSLSAGQYGYTF.

J is TRBJ2-1 and V is TRBV15; the match to TRBD2 covers 10 bases. CDR1 and CDR2 (germline): LNHNV, YYDKDF (reference sequence). The trim removed 3 bases at V and 9 bases at J, leaving 8 bases unmatched. The CDR3 spans 15 residues. This CDR3 is CATSRSSGSKGEQFF. DNA of the CDR3: TGTGCCACCAGCAGGTCTAGCGGGAGCAAGGGTGAGCAGTTCTTC.

The V call is TRBV9, the J call TRBJ1-2; 7 bases agree with TRBD1. CDR3 length equals 16 residues. Germline assignment: CDR1 SGDLS and CDR2 YYNGEE. Unmatched junction bases numbered 9, after V lost 0 bases and J lost 4 bases. For the CDR3, the DNA is TGTGCCAGCAGCGTAGGGGGTGGGACAGCTCTCTATGGCTACACCTTC. Its protein is CASSVGGGTALYGYTF.

The V gene is TRBV4-1, the J gene TRBJ2-2, with unresolved D. Between the trimmed V and J ends, which lost 1 base and 6 bases, there was a span of 12 bases. The CDR3 has 15 amino acids. Germline values: CDR1 MGHRA, CDR2 YSYEKL. The CDR3 loop is CASSQVNHPSGELFF. The DNA of the CDR3 is TGCGCCAGCAGCCAAGTCAACCATCCGTCCGGGGAGCTGTTTTTT.

This chain connects TRBV27 to TRBJ2-4; the D is unclear. Trimming stripped 0 bases from V and 2 bases from J, with 8 bases between. The CDR3 runs to 15 residues. Germline V gene data show CDR1 as MNHEY and CDR2 as SMNVEV (reference sequence). The DNA for the CDR3 is TGTGCCAGCAGTTTATCAGGGTTAACCAAAAACATTCAGTACTTC. Translated: CASSLSGLTKNIQYF.

The rearrangement joins TRBV6-1 to TRBJ1-1, with TRBD1 matching 7 bases. Germline V gene data show CDR1 as MNHNS and CDR2 as SASEGT. The V gene end was trimmed by 0 bases and the J gene end by 5 bases; junction bases not matched to a gene: 9. This CDR3 region has 16 residues. The CDR3: CASSEAWVRGRTEAFF. The CDR3 DNA follows: TGTGCCAGCAGTGAAGCGTGGGTCAGGGGGAGGACTGAAGCTTTCTTT.

The chain combines TRBV6-1 with TRBJ2-7; D remains ambiguous. The CDR3 runs 15 residues. V was trimmed by 0 bases and J by 2 bases, leaving 11 bases between them. CDR1 MNHNS and CDR2 SASEGT come from the germline V gene. The CDR3 bases are TGTGCCAGCAGTGAAGCTGGTGGGGTTACCTACGAGCAGTACTTC. It specifies CASSEAGGVTYEQYF.

The chain employs TRBV19 and TRBJ2-1; D call uncertain. From germline, CDR1 is LNHDA and CDR2 SQIVND (reference sequence). V was pared by 5 bases and J by 8 bases, with 4 bases between. The CDR3 extends over 10 amino acids. DNA for the CDR3: TGTGCCAGTAGTGGGGATGAGCAGTTCTTC. Its protein is CASSGDEQFF.

The chain has TRBV7-8 and TRBJ1-4, with a possible D match to TRBD1 (5 bases). This CDR3 is 16 amino acids long. V was pared by 5 bases and J by 8 bases, with 21 bases between. The germline V gene encodes CDR1 SGHVS and CDR2 FQNEAQ. The CDR3 here is CASSDMAQGDREKLFF. The CDR3 nucleotides read TGTGCCAGCAGCGACATGGCGCAGGGTGACCGGGAAAAACTGTTTTTT.

The chain uses TRBV9 and TRBJ2-7, with 9 bases identical to TRBD1. Per the germline V gene, CDR1 is SGDLS and CDR2 is YYNGEE. J gave up 7 bases and V 3 bases, and 2 bases lay outside the gene matches. CDR3 length: 12 residues. CDR3 bases: TGTGCCAGCAGCGCTGGACAGGGGGAGCAGTACTTC. Its protein is CASSAGQGEQYF.